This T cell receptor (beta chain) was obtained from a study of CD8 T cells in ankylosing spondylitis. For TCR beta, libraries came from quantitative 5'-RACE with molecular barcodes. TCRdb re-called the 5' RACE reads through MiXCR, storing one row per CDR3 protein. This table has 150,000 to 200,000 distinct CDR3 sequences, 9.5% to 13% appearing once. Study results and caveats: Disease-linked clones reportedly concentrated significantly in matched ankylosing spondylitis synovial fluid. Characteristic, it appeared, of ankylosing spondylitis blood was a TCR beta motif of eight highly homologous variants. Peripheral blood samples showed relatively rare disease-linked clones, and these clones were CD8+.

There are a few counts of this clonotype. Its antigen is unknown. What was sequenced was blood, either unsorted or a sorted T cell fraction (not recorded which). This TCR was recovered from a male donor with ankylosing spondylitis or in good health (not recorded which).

The DNA of the CDR3 is TGTGCCAGCAGTTTTCAGGGAGATGGCGGGGAGACCCAGTACTTC. It codes for CASSFQGDGGETQYF. This chain connects TRBV12-3 or TRBV12-4 to TRBJ2-5; D is perhaps TRBD1 or TRBD2 (5 bases each). The CDR3 is made up of 15 amino acids. V was clipped by 3 bases and J by 5 bases, with 16 bases between them.